This T cell receptor (beta chain) was identified during a study of T cell responses to AZD1222 COVID-19 vaccine. Assay used: immunoSEQ multiplex PCR; TCRdb lists only in-frame clones, some missing. Here the sample spans 95,000 to 150,000 clones, around 92% being singletons. Germline values: CDR1 LNHNV, CDR2 YYDKDF (reference sequence). The CDR3 totals 16 residues. V lost 9 bases and J lost 1; bases outside the gene matches: 10. The clonotype comes from an adult who received the AZD1222 COVID-19 vaccine. The chain recombines TRBV15 with TRBJ2-3; 10 bases line up with TRBD2. The source was peripheral blood, collected 28 days after the second AZD1222 dose. This chain's CDR3 is CATGSGRGLGTDTQYF. CDR3 DNA: TGTGCCACGGGAAGCGGGAGGGGCCTTGGCACAGATACGCAGTATTTT.